Shown below are 10 T cell receptor beta chains from a single sample sequenced in a study of long-term antiretroviral therapy in people with HIV. The assay used was immunoSEQ (version v3.0), run at survey level. Profiling relied on immunoSEQ multiplex PCR, and the TCRdb table lists in-frame clones only, not all of them. This table has about 23,000 clones, roughly four fifths appearing once. The sample in question was unsorted PBMCs, obtained 0.3 years after starting antiretroviral therapy. These receptors were obtained from a man aged 50-59 years with HIV.

The chain links TRBV28 to TRBJ2-1; 8 nucleotides match TRBD1. The CDR3 runs to 17 residues. V gave up 6 bases and J gave up 4 bases; unmatched junction bases: 14. Germline V CDR1 and CDR2: MDHEN, SYDVKM. Here the CDR3 reads CASSFPDRVGGYNEQFF. Written as DNA, the CDR3 is TGTGCCAGCAGCTTCCCGGACAGGGTAGGAGGGTACAATGAGCAGTTCTTC.

The genes are TRBV6-5 and TRBJ2-1, with TRBD2 as a possible D gene (5 bases). Trimming removed 6 bases at V and 2 bases at J, with 8 bases between. This CDR3 spans 13 amino acids. Germline V lookup: CDR1 MNHEY, CDR2 SVGAGI. The DNA for the CDR3 is TGTGCCAGCAGGCGGGCGGCCTACAATGAGCAGTTCTTC. Its protein is CASRRAAYNEQFF.

CDR3 in amino acids: CASSLGEAGYTF. CDR3 DNA: TGTGCCAGCAGCTTAGGCGAGGCCGGCTACACCTTC. The chain couples TRBV7-9 to TRBJ1-2; D gene ambiguous. The CDR3 spans 12 residues. Germline CDR1 reads SEHNR; CDR2 reads FQNEAQ (reference sequence). The ends were cut back, 1 base at V and 8 bases at J, with 8 bases in the middle.

The chain joins TRBV6-6 to TRBJ2-3; D is tentatively TRBD1 or TRBD2 (5 bases each). Trimming removed 6 bases from V and 5 bases from J, with 15 bases in between. The V gene's germline CDR1 is MNHNY and CDR2 SVGAGI (reference sequence). This CDR3 has 14 amino acids. The chain's CDR3 is CASSRDGLRDTQYF. The CDR3 DNA reads as TGTGCCAGCAGCCGGGACGGCCTCAGAGATACGCAGTATTTT.

This sequence joins TRBV21-1 and TRBJ2-1; the table's D call, TRBD1, has no DNA check behind it. TRBV21-1 is a pseudogene segment. CDR3 length: 16 amino acids. As DNA, the CDR3 is TGTGCCAGCAGCGCCTCGGACAGGGGGCCGATCAATGAGCAGTTCTTC. It is translated as CASSASDRGPINEQFF.

The chain links TRBV9 to TRBJ2-3; 8 nucleotides align to TRBD2. Trimming took 4 bases from V and 2 from J; bases not matched to a gene: 15. The CDR3 spans 18 residues. The V gene's germline CDR1 is SGDLS and CDR2 YYNGEE. The CDR3 is CASSPRGGAAGNTDTQYF. CDR3 DNA: TGTGCCAGCAGCCCCCGGGGGGGGGCCGCCGGTAACACAGATACGCAGTATTTT.

The chain is built from TRBV5-1 and TRBJ2-3, with TRBD1 matching over 9 bases. Germline V lookup: CDR1 SGHRS, CDR2 YFSETQ. CDR3 size: 15 residues. V gave up 1 base and J gave up 4 bases; unmatched junction bases: 4. In DNA, the CDR3 is TGCGCCAGCAGCTTGAGGACAGGGGCCCCAGATACGCAGTATTTT. Its protein product is CASSLRTGAPDTQYF.

V and J are TRBV11-2 and TRBJ2-7; D gene ambiguous. CDR1 SGHAT and CDR2 FQNNGV come from the germline V gene. The V end was cut by 0 bases, the J end by 0 bases, with 9 bases between. The CDR3 length is 15 residues. The CDR3, as DNA: TGTGCCAGCAGCTTAGAGGACCGATACTCCTACGAGCAGTACTTC. Encoded protein: CASSLEDRYSYEQYF.

This clone showed up just once. The V gene is TRBV10-3, the J gene TRBJ2-7, with D possibly TRBD1 on 6 matching bases. The CDR3 loop spans 16 amino acids. Trimming took off 0 bases at V and 4 bases at J, with 16 bases between the two ends. From germline, CDR1 is ENHRY and CDR2 SYGVKD. The CDR3 sequence: CAISESRQGIGYEQYF. In DNA, the CDR3 is TGTGCCATCAGTGAGTCAAGGCAGGGGATAGGGTACGAGCAGTACTTC.

The rearrangement links TRBV5-4 to TRBJ2-7; TRBD1 is a possible D gene (6 bases). Germline values: CDR1 SGHNT, CDR2 YYREEE (reference sequence). This CDR3 is 14 amino acids long. V was cut by 0 bases and J by 2 bases, with 9 bases left in between. The CDR3 nucleotides read TGTGCCAGCAGCTTGGGCAGGGGACCCTACGAGCAGTACTTC. Translation gives CASSLGRGPYEQYF.